This T cell receptor (beta chain) was identified during a study of blood T cell repertoires in COVID-19. The wider study: Specimens from acute and convalescent COVID-19 originated in the United States, Italy and Spain. The analysed material was cDNA or gDNA that came from T cells, B-cell-depleted T cells, or PBMCs.

Trimming left V 2 bases short and J 5 bases short, with 9 bases between. There are 14 residues in the CDR3. The germline V gene encodes CDR1 SGHTA and CDR2 FQGNSA. Original analysis: Estimation of nucleated cell counts relied on the amplification of reference gene primers. The repertoire was sequenced with immunoSEQ multiplex PCR; TCRdb's copy has only in-frame clones and lacks some. The DNA was the basis for D and trimming; V, J and clone size are from that table. The table has 250,000 to 300,000 clones, about 85% seen once. This rearrangement joins TRBV7-2 to TRBJ1-4, with a weak D call TRBD1 (6 bases). This TCR was sampled from a man aged 18-30 years with active or convalescent COVID-19. Sequenced input: peripheral blood. CDR3: CASSLRTENEKLFF. The CDR3 DNA follows: TGTGCCAGCAGCTTAAGGACAGAGAATGAAAAACTGTTTTTT.